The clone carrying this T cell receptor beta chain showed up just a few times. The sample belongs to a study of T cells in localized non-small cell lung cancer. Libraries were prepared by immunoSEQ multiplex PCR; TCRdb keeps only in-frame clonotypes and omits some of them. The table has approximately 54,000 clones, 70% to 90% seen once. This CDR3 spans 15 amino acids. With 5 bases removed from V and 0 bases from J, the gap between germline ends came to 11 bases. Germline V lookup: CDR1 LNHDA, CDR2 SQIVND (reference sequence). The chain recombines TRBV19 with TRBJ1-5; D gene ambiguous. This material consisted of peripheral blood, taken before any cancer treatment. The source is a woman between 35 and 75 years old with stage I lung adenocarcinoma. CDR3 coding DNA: TGTGCCAGTAGTCAATTCGACCTTAGCAATCAGCCCCAGCATTTT. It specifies CASSQFDLSNQPQHF.